What follows are 30 T cell receptor beta chains derived from one specimen sequenced in a study of cytomegalovirus exposure and HLA in healthy donors. The PCR used 60 Vbeta and 13 Jbeta primers. TCRdb's table, derived via immunoSEQ multiplex PCR, lists solely in-frame clones and lacks some. The data show roughly 150,000 clones, around two thirds seen once. Material for sequencing was PBMCs. Receptors originate from a man aged 30 to 45 in good health and CMV-seropositive.

The rearrangement uses TRBV5-8 and TRBJ2-7, with D possibly matching TRBD2 (6 bases). The CDR3 runs 15 residues. In germline, CDR1 is SGHTS, CDR2 YDEGEE. The ends were cut back, 2 bases at V and 3 bases at J, with 15 bases in the middle. DNA for the CDR3: TGTGCCAGCAGCTTTCGGACTAATATTAACTACGAGCAGTACTTC. Its protein is CASSFRTNINYEQYF.

The rearrangement joins TRBV5-3 to TRBJ2-7; 7 bases line up with TRBD2. TRBV5-3 is sorted into the ORF group, with uncertain function. J was trimmed by 0 bases and V by 1 base; bases with no gene match: 4. The CDR3 is 15 residues long. CDR3 loop: CARSLYRGSSYEQYF. DNA for the CDR3: TGTGCCAGAAGCTTGTACCGCGGGAGCTCCTACGAGCAGTACTTC.

This sequence joins TRBV27 and TRBJ2-2; 7 bases are a match to TRBD1. Germline V gene sequence: CDR1 MNHEY, CDR2 SMNVEV (reference sequence). The CDR3 runs to 14 residues. The V and J ends lost 8 bases and 4 bases, in that order; junction bases with no gene match: 7. CDR3 amino acids: CASRPGTATGELFF. CDR3 DNA sequence: TGTGCCAGCCGGCCCGGGACAGCCACCGGGGAGCTGTTTTTT.

The V and J genes are TRBV7-9 and TRBJ2-3, with 7 bases lining up with TRBD1. Germline V gives CDR1 SEHNR, CDR2 FQNEAQ (reference sequence). This CDR3 contains 14 residues. Trimming took 5 bases from V and 6 from J; bases not matched to a gene: 8. CDR3 nucleotide sequence: TGTGCCAGCAGCCTGGACAGGTTCACCGATACGCAGTATTTT. Protein product: CASSLDRFTDTQYF.

The J gene is TRBJ1-5, the V gene TRBV6-1; D possibly corresponds to TRBD1 (5 bases). The V gene's germline CDR1 is MNHNS and CDR2 SASEGT. Trimming removed 8 bases from V and 0 bases from J, with 8 bases in between. The CDR3 is 13 residues long. CDR3 region: CASLGDSNQPQHF. The CDR3 nucleotides read TGTGCCAGCCTAGGGGATAGCAATCAGCCCCAGCATTTT.

The sample holds one count of this clone. The chain recombines TRBV7-3 with TRBJ2-5; the D gene is possibly TRBD2 (5 bases). Germline V gene sequence: CDR1 SGHTA, CDR2 FQGTGA. This CDR3 is built from 13 residues. V was pared by 8 bases and J by 2 bases, with 12 bases between. CDR3 sequence: CASSRGSQETQYF. Written as DNA, the CDR3 is TGTGCCAGCTCCCGGGGAAGTCAAGAGACCCAGTACTTC.

The chain is built from TRBV29-1 and TRBJ2-7; 7 bases fit TRBD2. V was pared by 7 bases and J by 6 bases, with 3 bases of the junction left unmatched. The CDR3 consists of 10 residues. Germline V CDR1 and CDR2: SQVTM, ANQGSEA. Written as DNA, the CDR3 is TGCAGCGCGGGGGAGGGCGAGCAGTACTTC. It specifies CSAGEGEQYF.

This clone came up a few times. This chain connects TRBV5-1 to TRBJ2-6; no clear D gene. Germline CDR1 reads SGHRS; CDR2 reads YFSETQ. CDR3 length equals 18 residues. V dropped 4 bases and J dropped 2 bases, with 19 bases sitting between them. The CDR3 nucleotides read TGCGCCAGCAGCCCTAACAGCAGAAGTATGGCTGGGGCCAACGTCCTGACTTTC. Protein: CASSPNSRSMAGANVLTF. Using reference TRBV5-1 and TRBJ2-6 for the parts outside the CDR3, the full variable domain is KAGVTQTPRYLIKTRGQQVTLSCSPISGHRSVSWYQQTPGQGLQFLFEYFSETQRNKGNFPGRFSGRQFSNSRSEMNVSTLELGDSALYLCASSPNSRSMAGANVLTFGAGSRLTVL.

V and J are TRBV29-1 and TRBJ1-2, with 7 bases that match TRBD1. V lost 7 bases, J lost 8 bases, and 4 bases stayed unmatched. Germline V gene lookup returns CDR1 SQVTM and CDR2 ANQGSEA. This CDR3 region has 10 residues. The DNA for the CDR3 is TGCAGCGCTGGGACAGAGGGCTACACCTTC. Its protein is CSAGTEGYTF. Filled out from reference TRBV29-1 and TRBJ1-2, the complete variable domain reads SAVISQKPSRDICQRGTSLTIQCQVDSQVTMMFWYRQQPGQSLTLIATANQGSEATYESGFVIDKFPISRPNLTFSTLTVSNMSPEDSSIYLCSAGTEGYTFGSGTRLTVV.

This chain links TRBV14 with TRBJ2-3, with 11 bases that match TRBD2. This CDR3 comprises 19 residues. J gave up 2 bases and V 2 bases, and 12 bases lay outside the gene matches. Germline V gene lookup returns CDR1 SGHDN and CDR2 FVKESK. CDR3 nucleotides: TGTGCCAGCAGCCAAACCCCGGGACTAGCGGAAGATTACACAGATACGCAGTATTTT. Amino acid sequence: CASSQTPGLAEDYTDTQYF. The full variable domain, its missing parts supplied by reference TRBV14 and TRBJ2-3, is EAGVTQFPSHSVIEKGQTVTLRCDPISGHDNLYWYRRVMGKEIKFLLHFVKESKQDESGMPNNRFLAERTGGTYSTLKVQPAELEDSGVYFCASSQTPGLAEDYTDTQYFGPGTRLTVL.

The V gene is TRBV5-5, the J gene TRBJ2-6; D is unresolved. The length of the CDR3 is 15 residues. CDR1 and CDR2 from the germline V gene are SGHKS and YYEKEE (reference sequence). Trimming cost V 0 bases and J 4 bases, with 8 bases left between them. CDR3 protein: CASSLDPLGANVLTF. The CDR3 DNA reads TGTGCCAGCAGCTTGGATCCTTTAGGGGCCAACGTCCTGACTTTC.

This clone was detected only once. This sequence joins TRBV4-1 and TRBJ1-2; possibly TRBD1 for D (5 bases). The V gene's germline CDR1 is MGHRA and CDR2 YSYEKL. V dropped 1 base and J dropped 8 bases, with 11 bases sitting between them. This CDR3 comprises 13 residues. The CDR3 DNA is TGCGCCAGCAGCCAAGTAGGGGCCAGGGGCTACACCTTC. Its translation is CASSQVGARGYTF.

The genes are TRBV4-1 and TRBJ1-1, with D unclear. CDR1 MGHRA and CDR2 YSYEKL come from the germline V gene. Trimming cost V 0 bases and J 0 bases, with 14 bases left between them. CDR3 size: 17 residues. CDR3 residues: CASSQDPPPNMNTEAFF. The CDR3 nucleotides are TGCGCCAGCAGCCAAGATCCTCCCCCAAACATGAACACTGAAGCTTTCTTT.

The table lists this clone with a few counts. The rearrangement links TRBV6-5 to TRBJ1-1, with D possibly TRBD1 on 5 matching bases. The CDR3 sequence is 14 residues long. Trimming left V 0 bases short and J 1 base short, with 6 bases between. In germline, CDR1 is MNHEY, CDR2 SVGAGI. DNA of the CDR3: TGTGCCAGCAGTTACTCGACAGCGAACACTGAAGCTTTCTTT. Translation gives CASSYSTANTEAFF.

The DNA of the CDR3 is TGTGCCAGCAGTTCCGCACTAGCGGGAAACTACGAGCAGTACTTC. This codes for CASSSALAGNYEQYF. The genes are TRBV28 and TRBJ2-7; 10 bases fit TRBD2. Germline loops: CDR1 MDHEN, CDR2 SYDVKM. The CDR3 runs 15 residues. The ends lost 4 bases at V and 3 bases at J; junction bases unmatched: 6.

This clone was seen only a few times. V gene TRBV6-5 combines with J gene TRBJ1-1; 9 positions match TRBD1. Germline assignment: CDR1 MNHEY and CDR2 SVGAGI. V shed 2 bases and J 10 bases; nucleotides not matched to a gene: 5. There are 13 residues in the CDR3. The CDR3 DNA sequence: TGTGCCAGCAGTTACCGGGACAGGGAGGTAGCTTTCTTT. Encoded protein: CASSYRDREVAFF.

The chain joins TRBV28 to TRBJ1-3; D may be TRBD1 (5 bases). This CDR3 comprises 14 residues. The V gene's germline CDR1 is MDHEN and CDR2 SYDVKM. The V end lost 8 bases, the J end lost 4 bases, and 15 bases lay between the germline ends. The CDR3 DNA is TGTGCCAGCCGGGTCTCAGGGCGAGGAAACACCATATATTTT. Translation: CASRVSGRGNTIYF.

The rearrangement joins TRBV9 to TRBJ2-1; the match to TRBD2 covers 13 bases. The germline CDR1 and CDR2 sequences are SGDLS and YYNGEE. The CDR3 runs to 15 residues. J gave up 6 bases and V 3 bases, and 3 bases lay outside the gene matches. CDR3 DNA sequence: TGTGCCAGCAGCGCACTAGCGGGAGGGTTCAATGAGCAGTTCTTC. This encodes CASSALAGGFNEQFF.

As concerns this clone: At one end, the junction sequence differs from germline, possibly due to a read error. The V and J genes are TRBV20-1 and TRBJ1-1, with D maybe TRBD1 (6 bases). Germline V lookup: CDR1 DFQATT, CDR2 SNEGSKA (reference sequence). The CDR3 is 11 amino acids. The CDR3 sequence: CSVRGSTEAFF. As DNA, the CDR3 is TGTTCCGTAAGGGGGAGCACTGAAGCTTTCTTT.

The CDR3 DNA reads as TGCGCCAGCAGCCAAGCGGAGACTAGCGGGAGGTTGGGCGGGGAGCTGTTTTTT. Its protein product is CASSQAETSGRLGGELFF. V is TRBV4-1 and J is TRBJ2-2; TRBD2 aligns across 13 bases. Germline assignment: CDR1 MGHRA and CDR2 YSYEKL. Losses at the gene ends were 1 base for V and 7 bases for J; bases not matched to a gene: 9. This CDR3 region has 18 residues.

The chain employs TRBV9 and TRBJ2-6; the D gene is possibly TRBD2 (5 bases). Trimming pared 4 bases from V and 4 bases from J, leaving 15 bases between. CDR1 and CDR2 from the germline V gene are SGDLS and YYNGEE. The CDR3 contains 16 residues. The CDR3 protein is CASSHRDGSGANVLTF. DNA of the CDR3: TGTGCCAGCAGCCACCGGGATGGGTCCGGGGCCAACGTCCTGACTTTC.

This sequence joins TRBV27 and TRBJ2-7; D not certain. V lost 7 bases and J 0 bases, leaving 4 bases between the germline ends. Germline V gene sequence: CDR1 MNHEY, CDR2 SMNVEV (reference sequence). This CDR3 has 11 residues. The CDR3 nucleotides are TGTGCCAGCACCTTCTCCTACGAGCAGTACTTC. As protein: CASTFSYEQYF.

This sequence joins TRBV9 and TRBJ2-1, with D tentatively TRBD1 (5 bases). Germline V gene lookup returns CDR1 SGDLS and CDR2 YYNGEE. The CDR3 has 15 amino acids. Deletions cut 4 bases from V and 5 bases from J, with 16 bases between. DNA of the CDR3: TGTGCCAGCAGCATCGACCCCGACAGCCACAATGAGCAGTTCTTC. The encoded protein is CASSIDPDSHNEQFF. The whole variable domain, remainder taken from reference TRBV9 and TRBJ2-1, is DSGVTQTPKHLITATGQRVTLRCSPRSGDLSVYWYQQSLDQGLQFLIQYYNGEERAKGNILERFSAQQFPDLHSELNLSSLELGDSALYFCASSIDPDSHNEQFFGPGTRLTVL.

This chain joins TRBV2 and TRBJ2-5; the match to TRBD1 covers 11 bases. The DNA end favors TRBJ2-7, so the J call may be wrong. The germline gives CDR1 SNHLY, CDR2 FYNNEI. This CDR3 comprises 15 residues. CDR3 nucleotides: TGTGCCAGCAGTGATCTCGGGACAGGGGGCTACGAGCAGTACTTC. Residues: CASSDLGTGGYEQYF.

This chain joins TRBV28 and TRBJ1-1, with D perhaps TRBD1 (5 bases). Between the trimmed V and J ends, which lost 7 bases and 8 bases, there was a span of 20 bases. This CDR3 spans 14 amino acids. The germline V gene encodes CDR1 MDHEN and CDR2 SYDVKM. CDR3 bases: TGTGCCAGCATCGCCGGCAGGCCCTGGGGCGAAGCTTTCTTT. Residues: CASIAGRPWGEAFF.

A note on this clone: A far more abundant clone sits one base away, making this likely a read error. This chain links TRBV29-1 with TRBJ2-7; possibly TRBD1 for D (6 bases). The CDR3 runs to 12 residues. The germline V gene encodes CDR1 SQVTM and CDR2 ANQGSEA. CDR3 sequence (DNA): TGCAGCGTCGCAGGGGTTCTCGACGAGCGGTACTTC. Translation: CSVAGVLDERYF.

This chain joins TRBV30 and TRBJ2-1; TRBD2 matches 10 bases. The CDR3 spans 14 residues. The V gene's germline CDR1 is GTSNPN and CDR2 SVGIG (reference sequence). J gave up 5 bases and V 2 bases, and 3 bases lay outside the gene matches. CDR3 region: CAWSRTSGNNEQFF. The CDR3 DNA sequence: TGTGCCTGGAGTAGGACTAGCGGAAACAATGAGCAGTTCTTC. Using reference TRBV30 and TRBJ2-1 for the parts outside the CDR3, the full variable domain is SQTIHQWPATLVQPVGSPLSLECTVEGTSNPNLYWYRQAAGRGLQLLFYSVGIGQISSEVPQNLSASRPQDRQFILSSKKLLLSDSGFYLCAWSRTSGNNEQFFGPGTRLTVL.

This chain links TRBV7-9 with TRBJ2-1; TRBD2 agrees at 10 bases. The germline V gene encodes CDR1 SEHNR and CDR2 FQNEAQ (reference sequence). Unmatched junction bases numbered 11, after V lost 5 bases and J lost 4 bases. The CDR3 consists of 17 residues. The CDR3 loop reads CASSGNPGTSAYNEQFF. Written as DNA, the CDR3 is TGTGCCAGCAGCGGTAACCCCGGGACTAGCGCATACAATGAGCAGTTCTTC.

This clone was picked up a small number of times. V gene TRBV7-6 combines with J gene TRBJ2-3, with 9 nucleotides matching TRBD2. The V segment lost 9 bases and the J segment 6 bases; nucleotides outside the gene matches: 4. The CDR3 sequence is 12 residues long. The germline CDR1 and CDR2 sequences are SGHVS and FNYEAQ. The CDR3 nucleotides are TGTGCCAGTTTGACTAGCGGTGATACGCAGTATTTT. Translated: CASLTSGDTQYF.

This sequence joins TRBV5-1 and TRBJ2-7, with TRBD1 identical over 9 bases. The germline V gene encodes CDR1 SGHRS and CDR2 YFSETQ. This CDR3 is built from 14 residues. The trim removed 4 bases at V and 3 bases at J, leaving 5 bases unmatched. CDR3: CASSQGQGNYEQYF. The CDR3 DNA follows: TGCGCCAGCAGCCAAGGACAGGGGAACTACGAGCAGTACTTC.